This T cell receptor beta chain was sequenced during a study of cytomegalovirus exposure and HLA in healthy donors. The sample holds a few counts of this clone. The PCR had 60 Vbeta and 13 Jbeta primers. Generated by immunoSEQ multiplex PCR, the TCRdb table keeps only in-frame clones and is missing some. Of over 100,000 clones detected, roughly three quarters appear once; the ten largest clones hold almost 3%. This TCR was sampled from a woman aged 18 to 35 in good health and CMV-seropositive. The sequenced sample was PBMCs.

The DNA for the CDR3 is TGTGCCAGCAGCACAGGACAGGGGGGCACAGATACGCAGTATTTT. Its translation: CASSTGQGGTDTQYF. V is TRBV11-3 and J is TRBJ2-3; TRBD1 matches 10 bases. CDR3 length: 15 residues. Germline-derived CDR1 and CDR2 are SGHNT and YENEEA. V was pared by 5 bases and J by 1 base, with 3 bases of the junction left unmatched. The variable domain in full, with the rest retrieved from reference TRBV11-3 and TRBJ2-3, is EAGVVQSPRYKIIEKKQPVAFWCNPISGHNTLYWYLQNLGQGPELLIRYENEEAVDDSQLPKDRFSAERLKGVDSTLKIQPAELGDSAVYLCASSTGQGGTDTQYFGPGTRLTVL.